This T cell receptor (beta chain) was identified in a study of T-cell memory formation after mild COVID-19. Study conclusions and caveats: Clones contracting over day 15 to 85 were CD4/CD8 balanced, with later expanders leaning CD4+.

V dropped 5 bases and J dropped 4 bases, with 18 bases sitting between them. The CDR3 loop spans 15 amino acids. Germline CDR1 reads SGHTA; CDR2 reads FQGNSA. About this clonotype itself: The antigen is unknown.

TCRdb fed the 5' RACE reads into MiXCR, producing one record per CDR3 protein. This sample yields tens of thousands of distinct CDR3 sequences, of which 9.3% are seen a single time; 1.1% belongs to the top ten. The material sequenced was PBMCs or a T cell subset sorted from them (not recorded which). This receptor was obtained from a man between 18 and 29 years old who had mild COVID-19 (a few samples of this study predate the infection). Cell type and time point are not known. This chain joins TRBV7-2 and TRBJ2-7; D perhaps matches TRBD2 (7 bases). The CDR3 DNA reads TGTGCCAGCAGCCTTTCGTGGGGGGGCCGGTACGAGCAGTACTTC. Translating it yields CASSLSWGGRYEQYF.